Listed below are T cell receptor beta chains from one sample, sequenced in a study of T cells in Graves' hyperthyroidism and ophthalmopathy. TCRdb reprocessed the multiplex PCR reads with MiXCR, giving one entry per CDR3 protein. The sample lists around 610,000 distinct CDR3 sequences; under 15% were seen once. Sequenced material: blood. All receptors derive from a woman in her thirties or forties with Graves' ophthalmopathy. Each CDR3 is given with its conserved first and last residue. The order of the fields is D gene, clone size, V gene, J gene, CDR3 protein, CDR3 DNA. D genes are given only for firm matches. Size is omitted from some rows. Given values are once, few, many or a class for expanded clones.

>NA|many|TRBV6-1|TRBJ1-3
CASSEGGFSGNTIYF
TGTGCCAGCAGTGAAGGCGGTTTTTCTGGAAACACCATATATTTT
>NA|many|TRBV20-1|TRBJ1-2
CSVGGEYGYTF
TGCAGCGTTGGGGGAGAGTATGGCTACACCTTC
>NA|many|TRBV7-2|TRBJ1-2
CASSLEVFVGYTF
TGTGCCAGCAGCTTGGAGGTGTTTGTTGGCTACACCTTC
>NA|NA|TRBV30|TRBJ1-2
CAWSTFGVDYGYTF
TGTGCCTGGAGTACTTTCGGGGTAGACTATGGCTACACCTTC
>TRBD1|many|TRBV7-2|TRBJ2-7
CASSVDRAYEQYF
TGTGCCAGCAGCGTAGACAGGGCCTACGAGCAGTACTTC
>TRBD1|NA|TRBV2|TRBJ2-5
CASREGQGFWETQYF
TGTGCCAGCAGAGAAGGACAGGGGTTTTGGGAGACCCAGTACTTC
>NA|many|TRBV6-1|TRBJ1-2
CASSQKGNGYTF
TGTGCCAGCAGCCAGAAGGGAAATGGCTACACCTTC
>NA|many|TRBV24-1|TRBJ2-7
CATSDGQSYEQYF
TGTGCCACCAGTGATGGACAGTCCTACGAGCAGTACTTC
>TRBD2|few|TRBV20-1|TRBJ2-3
CSARDGGLGTDTQYF
TGCAGTGCTAGAGATGGGGGACTAGGGACAGATACGCAGTATTTT
>NA|NA|TRBV9|TRBJ2-2
CASSVGRSTGELFF
TGTGCCAGCAGCGTAGGACGGTCCACCGGGGAGCTGTTTTTT
>NA|few|TRBV30|TRBJ1-1
CAWSESRGMNTEAFF
TGTGCCTGGAGTGAGTCGCGGGGGATGAACACTGAAGCTTTCTTT
>NA|many|TRBV6-2/TRBV6-3|TRBJ1-1
CASSYRGSTEAFF
TGTGCCAGCAGTTACAGGGGATCCACTGAAGCTTTCTTT
>TRBD2|many|TRBV27|TRBJ2-7
CASSLYSASGPYEQYF
TGTGCCAGCAGTTTATACTCGGCTAGCGGGCCCTACGAGCAGTACTTC
>NA|many|TRBV7-6|TRBJ2-5
CASSGLLKETQYF
TGTGCCAGCTCGGGACTTCTGAAGGAGACCCAGTACTTC
>NA|many|TRBV6-1|TRBJ1-1
CASSVLQTTEAFF
TGTGCCAGCAGTGTGCTACAGACCACTGAAGCTTTCTTT
>NA|few|TRBV7-2|TRBJ2-2
CASSLAGTAGELFF
TGTGCCAGCAGCTTAGCAGGGACGGCCGGGGAGCTGTTTTTT
>TRBD1|many|TRBV12-3/TRBV12-4|TRBJ2-7
CASSLAKGQAYEQYF
TGTGCCAGCAGTTTAGCCAAAGGACAGGCCTACGAGCAGTACTTC
>NA|few|TRBV7-2|TRBJ2-5
CASSNRAAETQYF
TGTGCCAGCAGCAACAGGGCGGCAGAGACCCAGTACTTC
>NA|many|TRBV30|TRBJ1-2
CAWSQPGGGGYGYTF
TGTGCCTGGAGCCAGCCGGGAGGCGGCGGCTATGGCTACACCTTC
>NA|many|TRBV20-1|TRBJ1-6
CSARLSSGLYNSPLHF
TGCAGTGCTAGACTTTCCTCGGGACTGTATAATTCACCCCTCCACTTT
>NA|many|TRBV30|TRBJ2-5
CAWSRGSQETQYF
TGTGCCTGGTCTCGGGGGAGCCAAGAGACCCAGTACTTC
>TRBD1|many|TRBV20-1|TRBJ1-2
CSAASRQGAYGYTF
TGCAGTGCTGCCAGTCGACAGGGAGCCTATGGCTACACCTTC
>TRBD1|many|TRBV28|TRBJ1-1
CASSSGQDTEAFF
TGTGCCAGCAGTTCGGGACAGGACACTGAAGCTTTCTTT
>NA|few|TRBV18|TRBJ1-5
CASSRNGGDQPQHF
TGTGCCAGCTCACGCAATGGGGGTGATCAGCCCCAGCATTTT
>NA|few|TRBV18|TRBJ1-2
CASSLGQFGYTF
TGTGCCAGCTCATTAGGACAGTTTGGCTACACCTTC
>TRBD1|few|TRBV29-1|TRBJ1-2
CSVAGQGGYTF
TGCAGCGTCGCCGGACAGGGAGGCTACACCTTC
>TRBD1|many|TRBV28|TRBJ2-6
CASSLGQSSGANVLTF
TGTGCCAGCAGTTTGGGACAGAGCTCTGGGGCCAACGTCCTGACTTTC
>NA|NA|TRBV28|TRBJ1-5
CASRPATGSNQPQHF
TGTGCCAGCAGACCGGCGACAGGATCCAATCAGCCCCAGCATTTT
>TRBD2|many|TRBV4-2|TRBJ2-7
CASSQDASGSSYEQYF
TGTGCCAGCAGCCAAGATGCTAGCGGGAGCTCCTACGAGCAGTACTTC
>NA|few|TRBV2|TRBJ1-3
CASSEALQRSGNTIYF
TGTGCCAGCAGTGAAGCGCTTCAACGCTCTGGAAACACCATATATTTT
>NA|many|TRBV28|TRBJ1-1
CASRPRTALGTEAFF
TGTGCCAGCAGACCTCGGACGGCCCTGGGCACTGAAGCTTTCTTT
>NA|NA|TRBV11-2|TRBJ2-7
CASSSAGTRVQYF
TGTGCCAGCAGCTCGGCCGGGACCAGGGTGCAGTACTTC
>NA|few|TRBV11-1|TRBJ1-5
CASSLGTYQPQHF
TGTGCCAGCAGCTTAGGGACCTATCAGCCCCAGCATTTT
>NA|few|TRBV20-1|TRBJ2-7
CSARQPTKDEQYF
TGCAGTGCTAGACAACCGACTAAGGACGAGCAGTACTTC
>TRBD2|NA|TRBV11-2|TRBJ2-2
CASRILAGDTGELFF
TGTGCCAGCAGAATACTAGCGGGAGACACCGGGGAGCTGTTTTTT
>TRBD1|many|TRBV6-5|TRBJ2-5
CASRRRDRGKETQYF
TGTGCCAGCAGGCGCCGGGACAGGGGGAAAGAGACCCAGTACTTC
>TRBD1|many|TRBV28|TRBJ1-2
CASSFGGQGSYGYTF
TGTGCCAGCAGTTTTGGGGGACAGGGGTCTTATGGCTACACCTTC
>NA|NA|TRBV9|TRBJ2-7
CASSMGTNEQYF
TGTGCCAGCAGCATGGGGACAAACGAGCAGTACTTC
>NA|many|TRBV7-2|TRBJ2-5
CASSFSGMETQYF
TGTGCCAGCAGCTTTTCAGGGATGGAGACCCAGTACTTC
>NA|many|TRBV6-2/TRBV6-3|TRBJ1-1
CASSYTGWTEAFF
TGTGCCAGCAGTTACACGGGTTGGACTGAAGCTTTCTTT
>NA|NA|TRBV29-1|TRBJ1-1
CSVEGRTEAFF
TGCAGCGTTGAGGGGCGGACTGAAGCTTTCTTT
>TRBD2|NA|TRBV6-1|TRBJ2-7
CASSHSSGLGSYEQYF
TGTGCCAGCAGCCACAGTAGCGGGCTGGGGTCCTACGAGCAGTACTTC
>TRBD1|many|TRBV11-3|TRBJ2-7
CASSLADRAGEQYF
TGTGCCAGCAGCTTAGCGGACAGGGCCGGCGAGCAGTACTTC
>TRBD1|many|TRBV4-3|TRBJ1-2
CASSQELGQGARGYTF
TGCGCCAGCAGCCAAGAACTGGGACAGGGAGCCCGGGGCTACACCTTC
>TRBD2|few|TRBV12-3/TRBV12-4|TRBJ2-2
CASSFAGTSGNTGELFF
TGTGCCAGCAGTTTCGCCGGGACTAGCGGCAACACCGGGGAGCTGTTTTTT
>TRBD2|NA|TRBV6-1|TRBJ2-7
CASRGGWGYEQYF
TGTGCCAGCAGGGGGGGGTGGGGCTACGAGCAGTACTTC
>NA|few|TRBV5-1|TRBJ2-7
CASSLNPAGYEQYF
TGCGCCAGCAGCCTGAACCCTGCGGGGTACGAGCAGTACTTC
>NA|many|TRBV25-1|TRBJ1-1
CASSWMVDTEAFF
TGTGCCAGCAGTTGGATGGTGGACACTGAAGCTTTCTTT
>NA|few|TRBV11-1|TRBJ1-3
CASSSTGFSGNTIYF
TGTGCCAGCAGCTCTACGGGATTCTCTGGAAACACCATATATTTT
>TRBD1|many|TRBV11-1|TRBJ2-2
CASSFWTGSNTGELFF
TGTGCCAGCAGCTTTTGGACAGGATCGAACACCGGGGAGCTGTTTTTT
>NA|many|TRBV5-1|TRBJ2-7
CASSLGSGPHYEQYF
TGCGCCAGCAGCTTGGGATCGGGACCCCACTACGAGCAGTACTTC
>TRBD2|few|TRBV12-3/TRBV12-4|TRBJ2-4
CASGQSAGGGIQYF
TGTGCCAGCGGGCAATCAGCGGGCGGGGGCATTCAGTACTTC
>NA|many|TRBV12-3/TRBV12-4|TRBJ2-5
CASSEERRPETQYF
TGTGCCAGCAGCGAGGAACGTAGGCCAGAGACCCAGTACTTC
>TRBD2|many|TRBV5-1|TRBJ2-7
CASSLGGSSSYEQYF
TGCGCCAGCAGCTTGGGCGGGAGTAGCTCCTACGAGCAGTACTTC
>TRBD1|few|TRBV5-4|TRBJ1-3
CASSWGPGGAGNTIYF
TGTGCCAGCAGCTGGGGGCCAGGGGGCGCCGGAAACACCATATATTTT
>TRBD1|many|TRBV28|TRBJ2-7
CASSSGQVLEQYF
TGTGCCAGCAGTTCCGGACAGGTCCTCGAGCAGTACTTC